These 26 T cell receptor beta chains were sequenced from one sample in a study of beta chain features in type 1 diabetes. These receptors have no identified antigens. Expressed TCRB transcripts got sequenced, as all isolated RNA was reverse transcribed. Profiling relied on immunoSEQ multiplex PCR, and the TCRdb table lists in-frame clones only, not all of them. This table has 300,000 to 400,000 clones, 13% appearing once. Findings and caveats of the study: TCRB CDR3 length was moderately but significantly reduced in all four CD4+ subsets of Type 1 diabetes patients.

The specimen was naive CD4+ T cells from blood. The receptors come from a woman younger than 35 with type 1 diabetes.

V is TRBV6-5 and J is TRBJ2-3; 9 nucleotides match TRBD2. The CDR3 contains 15 residues. Trimming cost V 2 bases and J 3 bases; bases outside gene matches: 3. Germline loops: CDR1 MNHEY, CDR2 SVGAGI. CDR3 sequence: CASSYAGLATDTQYF. The CDR3 DNA sequence: TGTGCCAGCAGTTACGCGGGACTAGCAACAGATACGCAGTATTTT.

This sequence joins TRBV5-4 and TRBJ2-3, with D perhaps TRBD2 (6 bases). Germline lookup yields CDR1 SGHNT and CDR2 YYREEE (reference sequence). Trimming took 7 bases from V and 1 from J, leaving 13 bases between them. This CDR3 has 14 amino acids. The CDR3: CASYSGVRTDTQYF. In DNA form, the CDR3 reads TGTGCCAGCTATAGCGGAGTCCGCACAGATACGCAGTATTTT.

The sample holds a few counts of this clone. The chain couples TRBV6-1 to TRBJ1-1; a weak D match, TRBD1 (5 bases). The CDR3 covers 15 residues. V gave up 6 bases and J gave up 3 bases, with 17 bases separating them. Looked up from germline, CDR1 is MNHNS and CDR2 is SASEGT. CDR3 DNA sequence: TGTGCCAGCAGCCCAACAGGACGCGCGGACACTGAAGCTTTCTTT. Encoded protein: CASSPTGRADTEAFF.

The chain joins TRBV5-1 to TRBJ2-1; D not certain. Trimming left V 2 bases short and J 7 bases short, with 7 bases between. From germline, CDR1 is SGHRS and CDR2 YFSETQ. The CDR3 has 12 residues. As DNA, the CDR3 is TGCGCCAGCAGCTTCGGGTCAAATGAGCAGTTCTTC. Its translation is CASSFGSNEQFF.

The chain joins TRBV7-2 to TRBJ2-7; possible D gene TRBD1, 5 bases. The ends were cut back, 5 bases at V and 6 bases at J, with 17 bases in the middle. The CDR3 has 14 residues. CDR1 is SGHTA, CDR2 FQGNSA, per germline. CDR3 in DNA: TGTGCCAGCAGCCCCCAGGGCGGTTCACCCGAGCAGTACGTC. It yields the protein CASSPQGGSPEQYV.

This clone showed up just a few times. The genes are TRBV7-2 and TRBJ2-6, with 11 bases that match TRBD1. J was trimmed by 7 bases and V by 5 bases; bases with no gene match: 4. The CDR3 runs 15 residues. Germline CDR1 reads SGHTA; CDR2 reads FQGNSA. The CDR3 DNA reads TGTGCCAGCAGCCTAGGGACAGGGGGAGCCAACGTCCTGACTTTC. It encodes CASSLGTGGANVLTF.

This chain joins TRBV5-1 and TRBJ2-7; 8 bases align to TRBD1. This CDR3 region has 15 residues. The J segment lost 3 bases and the V segment lost 1 base, leaving 6 bases of the junction unmatched. From germline, CDR1 is SGHRS and CDR2 YFSETQ. This chain's CDR3 is CASSLLDRGDYEQYF. In nucleotides, the CDR3 is TGCGCCAGCAGCTTGTTAGACAGGGGAGACTACGAGCAGTACTTC.

This chain uses TRBV11-3 with TRBJ2-1, with 9 bases aligning to TRBD2. V lost 0 bases to trimming and J lost 0 bases; unmatched junction nucleotides: 6. The CDR3 is 18 amino acids. In germline, CDR1 is SGHNT, CDR2 YENEEA. Here the CDR3 reads CASSLDGAGGSSYNEQFF. As DNA, the CDR3 is TGTGCCAGCAGCTTAGATGGAGCGGGAGGTTCCTCCTACAATGAGCAGTTCTTC.

V usage is TRBV7-3 and J usage is TRBJ1-1; no reliable D call. The CDR3 contains 13 residues. The germline V and J ends were trimmed by 4 bases and 0 bases, with 6 bases remaining between them. Per germline, CDR1 SGHTA and CDR2 FQGTGA. As DNA, the CDR3 is TGTGCCAGCAGCTCAGGTCTGAACACTGAAGCTTTCTTT. Its protein is CASSSGLNTEAFF. Combining the CDR3 with reference TRBV7-3 and TRBJ1-1 gives the whole variable domain GAGVSQTPSNKVTEKGKYVELRCDPISGHTALYWYRQSLGQGPEFLIYFQGTGAADDSGLPNDRFFAVRPEGSVSTLKIQRTERGDSAVYLCASSSGLNTEAFFGQGTRLTVV.

The chain links TRBV30 to TRBJ2-1; a weak D match, TRBD1 (6 bases). CDR1 and CDR2 (germline): GTSNPN, SVGIG (reference sequence). Trimming pared 0 bases from V and 2 bases from J, leaving 11 bases between. CDR3 length: 15 residues. In DNA, the CDR3 is TGTGCCTGGAGTGTGGACAGAGTAACCTACAATGAGCAGTTCTTC. Protein sequence: CAWSVDRVTYNEQFF.

This chain links TRBV30 with TRBJ2-3, with a possible D match to TRBD1 (5 bases). Germline V gene lookup returns CDR1 GTSNPN and CDR2 SVGIG (reference sequence). The CDR3 is made up of 11 amino acids. V was shortened by 5 bases and J by 4 bases, with 7 bases between the two germline ends. CDR3 in amino acids: CAWGAADTQYF. Here the CDR3 DNA reads TGTGCCTGGGGGGCCGCAGATACGCAGTATTTT.

The chain combines TRBV14 with TRBJ1-4; TRBD1 agrees at 8 bases. This CDR3 contains 14 residues. CDR1 and CDR2 from the germline V gene are SGHDN and FVKESK. The V and J ends lost 0 bases and 10 bases, in that order; junction bases with no gene match: 4. CDR3 in amino acids: CASSQDRGHRKLFF. CDR3 DNA sequence: TGTGCCAGCAGCCAAGACAGGGGGCACCGAAAACTGTTTTTT.

There are a few counts of this clone. This chain's CDR3 is CASSHLGVKRQGIHEQYF. CDR3 DNA sequence: TGTGCCAGCAGCCACCTCGGAGTGAAGAGACAGGGGATCCACGAGCAGTACTTC. This chain connects TRBV14 to TRBJ2-7, with 8 bases lining up with TRBD1. V was clipped by 3 bases and J by 5 bases; unmatched bases: 18. Germline-derived CDR1 and CDR2 are SGHDN and FVKESK. The CDR3 consists of 18 residues.

This sequence joins TRBV2 and TRBJ2-3; 7 positions match TRBD1. Germline V gene data show CDR1 as SNHLY and CDR2 as FYNNEI. Unmatched junction bases numbered 12, after V lost 6 bases and J lost 0 bases. The CDR3 has 17 amino acids. Here the CDR3 reads CASRTERYRGSTDTQYF. DNA of the CDR3: TGTGCCAGCAGAACTGAAAGGTACAGGGGTAGCACAGATACGCAGTATTTT.

This clone has only a few counts. The rearrangement links TRBV5-1 to TRBJ2-2; maybe TRBD2 (5 bases). This CDR3 comprises 13 residues. V shed 4 bases and J shed 3 bases, with 7 bases lying between them. Germline V gene lookup returns CDR1 SGHRS and CDR2 YFSETQ. The CDR3 DNA is TGCGCCAGCAGCGAGGGATACACCGGGGAGCTGTTTTTT. The encoded protein is CASSEGYTGELFF.

This clone was picked up a small number of times. V is TRBV27 and J is TRBJ2-2; no definite D call. V lost 3 bases, J lost 6 bases, and 5 bases lay in between. This CDR3 contains 12 residues. From germline, CDR1 is MNHEY and CDR2 SMNVEV (reference sequence). The CDR3 spells CASSFRAGELFF. CDR3 coding DNA: TGTGCCAGCAGTTTTCGAGCCGGGGAGCTGTTTTTT.

The chain carries TRBV10-3 and TRBJ2-1; 9 bases fit TRBD2. Germline-derived CDR1 and CDR2 are ENHRY and SYGVKD. The CDR3 loop spans 17 amino acids. Trimming at V came to 0 bases and at J to 0 bases, leaving 3 bases not matched to a gene. The DNA for the CDR3 is TGTGCCATCAGTGAGTCGGGCGGGAGGGCCTCCTACAATGAGCAGTTCTTC. Translated, it gives CAISESGGRASYNEQFF.

This rearrangement joins TRBV5-6 to TRBJ2-3, with TRBD1 identical over 9 bases. After removal of 2 bases from V and 6 bases from J, the junction contained 4 bases not matched to a gene. This CDR3 region has 14 residues. Germline V gives CDR1 SGHDT, CDR2 YYEEEE. The CDR3 DNA reads TGTGCCAGCAGCTTCGGGACAGGGCACGATACGCAGTATTTT. Translated: CASSFGTGHDTQYF.

A few counts support this clone. The V gene is TRBV7-9, the J gene TRBJ2-3, with unresolved D. The CDR3 runs to 12 residues. Germline V lookup: CDR1 SEHNR, CDR2 FQNEAQ (reference sequence). V lost 3 bases and J 2 bases, leaving 3 bases between the germline ends. The CDR3 DNA is TGTGCCAGCAGCTTTATCACAGATACGCAGTATTTT. It specifies CASSFITDTQYF.

The V and J genes are TRBV5-1 and TRBJ2-3; D is unclear. CDR3 length: 15 amino acids. Germline CDR1 SGHRS, CDR2 YFSETQ. With 0 bases removed from V and 0 bases from J, the gap between germline ends came to 8 bases. The CDR3, as DNA: TGCGCCAGCAGCTTGGGACTCGGGAGCACAGATACGCAGTATTTT. Encoded protein: CASSLGLGSTDTQYF.

This clone was counted only a few times. V gene TRBV27 combines with J gene TRBJ2-7; 10 bases are a match to TRBD1. Germline V gene lookup returns CDR1 MNHEY and CDR2 SMNVEV (reference sequence). After removal of 8 bases from V and 7 bases from J, the junction contained 8 bases not matched to a gene. The CDR3 totals 13 residues. CDR3 amino acids: CASATGGYWEQYF. The CDR3 DNA is TGTGCCAGCGCGACAGGGGGCTACTGGGAGCAGTACTTC.

This clone occurred a few times. J is TRBJ2-1 and V is TRBV10-3; TRBD2 is a possible D gene (5 bases). Per the germline V gene, CDR1 is ENHRY and CDR2 is SYGVKD. There are 16 residues in the CDR3. Trimming removed 3 bases from V and 0 bases from J, with 12 bases in between. CDR3 amino acids: CAISDGEMGSYNEQFF. The CDR3 bases are TGTGCCATCAGTGATGGGGAGATGGGCTCCTACAATGAGCAGTTCTTC.

The chain is built from TRBV9 and TRBJ2-6; no clear D gene. With 4 bases removed from V and 0 bases from J, the gap between germline ends came to 8 bases. Germline loops: CDR1 SGDLS, CDR2 YYNGEE. CDR3 length equals 15 residues. The CDR3 coding sequence is TGTGCCAGCAGCCCCGTTAACTCTGGGGCCAACGTCCTGACTTTC. The encoded protein is CASSPVNSGANVLTF.

V gene TRBV5-4 combines with J gene TRBJ2-3; D possibly corresponds to TRBD2 (7 bases). Deletions cut 4 bases from V and 5 bases from J, with 14 bases between. The CDR3 is 14 residues long. The germline V gene has CDR1 SGHNT and CDR2 YYREEE (reference sequence). Here the CDR3 DNA reads TGTGCCAGCAGCCCATCGGGGGGCCGAGATACGCAGTATTTT. Its translation is CASSPSGGRDTQYF.

This clone was counted between two and nine times. The J gene is TRBJ2-1, the V gene TRBV2, with TRBD2 identical over 8 bases. The CDR3 runs 14 residues. V trimming: 6 bases; J trimming: 8 bases; junction bases outside the gene matches: 9. Germline V gene sequence: CDR1 SNHLY, CDR2 FYNNEI. The CDR3: CASSPGLGGDEQFF. As DNA, the CDR3 is TGTGCCAGCAGCCCGGGACTAGGCGGGGATGAGCAGTTCTTC.

The V gene is TRBV25-1, the J gene TRBJ2-1; 9 bases fit TRBD1. Germline CDR1 MGHDK, CDR2 SYGVNS. This CDR3 is built from 16 residues. V shed 7 bases, J shed 5 bases, and the junction held 12 bases outside the gene matches. The CDR3 sequence: CASTKPGTGYHNEQFF. The CDR3 DNA reads TGTGCCAGCACCAAACCCGGGACAGGGTATCACAATGAGCAGTTCTTC.